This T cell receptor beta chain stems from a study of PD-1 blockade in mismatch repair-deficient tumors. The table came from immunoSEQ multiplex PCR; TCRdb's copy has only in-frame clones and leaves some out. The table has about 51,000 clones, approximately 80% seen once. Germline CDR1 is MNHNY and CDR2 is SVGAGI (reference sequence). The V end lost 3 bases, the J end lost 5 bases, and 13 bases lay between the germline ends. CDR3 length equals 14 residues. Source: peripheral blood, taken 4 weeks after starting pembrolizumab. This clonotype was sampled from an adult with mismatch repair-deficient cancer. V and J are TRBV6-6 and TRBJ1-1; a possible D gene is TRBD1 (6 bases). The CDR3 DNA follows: TGTGCCAGCAGTTATGGGGGCGGAGTAACTGAAGCTTTCTTT. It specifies CASSYGGGVTEAFF.